This TCR beta chain was captured in a study of radiation and T cells in renal cell carcinoma. Points from the study as a whole: No pretreatment tumor biopsies were available for baseline clonotypes. From baseline, blood top tumor clonotypes peaked at 2 weeks post-radiation.

Time point denoted: blood 4 weeks post-SBRT, at nephrectomy. Treatment given: 15 Gy SBRT to primary tumor, nephrectomy 4 weeks later. Nephrectomy followed 15 Gy stereotactic body radiation by 4 weeks. A word on this clone: Its specificity is unknown. The germline gene is not matched at one end of the junction; a read error may be the cause.

Libraries were prepared by immunoSEQ multiplex PCR; TCRdb keeps only in-frame clonotypes and omits some of them. Seen here are about 150,000 clones, 70% to 90% observed once, and the top ten hold around a sixth. The sequence was obtained from a woman in her forties or fifties with renal cell carcinoma. The sequenced sample was blood, obtained from a patient whose treatment included radiotherapy and nephrectomy.

CDR3 region: CASSTGLAGGPYFF. The CDR3 DNA sequence: TGTGCCAGCAGTACCGGACTAGCGGGAGGGCCCTATTTTTTT. This chain connects TRBV27 to TRBJ2-3; 15 bases are a match to TRBD2. This CDR3 is 14 amino acids long. CDR1 and CDR2 from the germline V gene are MNHEY and SMNVEV (reference sequence).